These 9 T cell receptor beta chains were all obtained from the same sample, sequenced in a study of blood T cell repertoires in COVID-19. Clones were sequenced by immunoSEQ multiplex PCR, and TCRdb holds only the in-frame ones, with some missing. Counted here are some 170,000 clones, around 85% occurring once; the ten biggest clones make up 5% to 7.5%. The sample comprised PBMCs or T cells enriched from blood (not recorded which). The receptors originated from a man aged 40-49 years who had recovered from COVID-19.

The CDR3 loop is CASRNPPTVKQYF. The CDR3 DNA reads as TGCGCCAGCAGGAACCCCCCGACAGTTAAGCAGTATTTT. This chain uses TRBV5-1 with TRBJ2-3; a weak D match, TRBD1 (5 bases). Germline values: CDR1 SGHRS, CDR2 YFSETQ. With 5 bases removed from V and 11 bases from J, the gap between germline ends came to 18 bases. The CDR3 has 13 residues.

The V and J genes are TRBV7-8 and TRBJ2-3; possible D gene TRBD2, 6 bases. Trimming took 0 bases from V and 3 from J, leaving 13 bases between them. This CDR3 spans 16 amino acids. CDR1 is SGHVS, CDR2 FQNEAQ, per germline. CDR3 nucleotides: TGTGCCAGCAGCTTAGCTGTAGGCGGGGCAACAGATACGCAGTATTTT. Its translation is CASSLAVGGATDTQYF.

This chain uses TRBV15 with TRBJ1-2; 8 bases line up with TRBD1. The CDR3 extends over 15 amino acids. Germline V gives CDR1 LNHNV, CDR2 YYDKDF (reference sequence). V was pared by 0 bases and J by 6 bases, with 6 bases of the junction left unmatched. CDR3 in amino acids: CATSRDHTTGDGYTF. The CDR3 DNA follows: TGTGCCACCAGCAGAGATCATACGACAGGGGATGGCTACACCTTC. Based on the CDR3 plus reference TRBV15 and TRBJ1-2, the full variable domain is DAMVIQNPRYQVTQFGKPVTLSCSQTLNHNVMYWYQQKSSQAPKLLFHYYDKDFNNEADTPDNFQSRRPNTSFCFLDIRSPGLGDTAMYLCATSRDHTTGDGYTFGSGTRLTVV.

CDR3 DNA: TGCGCCAGCAGTGAAGGAGGGGAGACTGGAAACACCATATATTTT. Protein sequence: CASSEGGETGNTIYF. The chain is built from TRBV10-1 and TRBJ1-3; D is perhaps TRBD1 (5 bases). V lost 3 bases and J 2 bases, leaving 11 bases between the germline ends. This CDR3 is 15 amino acids long. The germline CDR1 and CDR2 sequences are WNHNN and SYGVQD (reference sequence).

J is TRBJ2-3 and V is TRBV27, with TRBD2 matching over 11 bases. This CDR3 contains 21 residues. Unmatched junction bases numbered 17, after V lost 3 bases and J lost 0 bases. Germline V gene data show CDR1 as MNHEY and CDR2 as SMNVEV (reference sequence). Here the CDR3 DNA reads TGTGCCAGCAGTTTCTTCGACCGCCTAGCGGGAGGAACCCTTAGCACAGATACGCAGTATTTT. It encodes CASSFFDRLAGGTLSTDTQYF.

The rearrangement links TRBV5-4 to TRBJ2-7; 9 bases are shared with TRBD1. Losses at the gene ends were 2 bases for V and 5 bases for J; bases not matched to a gene: 5. CDR1 is SGHNT, CDR2 YYREEE, per germline (reference sequence). This CDR3 spans 14 amino acids. Here the CDR3 DNA reads TGTGCCAGCAGCTTATCCGGGACAGGGAACGAGCAGTACTTC. Encoded protein: CASSLSGTGNEQYF.

The V and J genes are TRBV15 and TRBJ1-4; tentatively, D is TRBD1 (5 bases). Germline-derived CDR1 and CDR2 are LNHNV and YYDKDF (reference sequence). The ends were cut back, 0 bases at V and 8 bases at J, with 13 bases in the middle. The CDR3 is 15 residues long. CDR3 bases: TGTGCCACCAGCAGAGATCTAAAGGGGATAGAAAAACTGTTTTTT. The encoded protein is CATSRDLKGIEKLFF.

Regarding this clone: The sample has other DNA sequences that encode this CDR3 too. The rearrangement uses TRBV28 and TRBJ1-2; possibly TRBD1 for D (5 bases). Trimming removed 2 bases from V and 2 bases from J, with 9 bases in between. From germline, CDR1 is MDHEN and CDR2 SYDVKM. There are 14 residues in the CDR3. The CDR3 region is CASSLGAGNYGYTF. CDR3 in DNA: TGTGCCAGCAGTTTAGGGGCAGGGAACTATGGCTACACCTTC.

The chain is built from TRBV5-5 and TRBJ1-1; D gene unclear. The germline V gene encodes CDR1 SGHKS and CDR2 YYEKEE (reference sequence). The CDR3 totals 13 residues. Trimming left V 6 bases short and J 6 bases short, with 15 bases between. CDR3 protein: CASTSPPRAEAFF. Written as DNA, the CDR3 is TGTGCCAGCACTTCGCCTCCACGCGCTGAAGCTTTCTTT.